This T cell receptor beta chain was found in a study of blood T cell repertoires in COVID-19. Clones were sequenced by immunoSEQ multiplex PCR, and TCRdb holds only the in-frame ones, with some missing. The top ten hold around 8.1% of the sample, which has fewer than 200,000 clones, approximately 85% seen once. This clone was picked up many times. The TCR sequence derives from a woman aged 55-70 years with COVID-19, enrolled during active disease. The sample comprised peripheral blood.

As DNA, the CDR3 is TGTGCCATCAGTGAAGGGACAGCAGGTCAGCCCCAGCATTTT. The encoded protein is CAISEGTAGQPQHF. This chain uses TRBV10-3 with TRBJ1-5; 7 positions agree with TRBD1. Looked up from germline, CDR1 is ENHRY and CDR2 is SYGVKD. The V gene end was trimmed by 3 bases and the J gene end by 6 bases; junction bases not matched to a gene: 5. The CDR3 consists of 14 residues.